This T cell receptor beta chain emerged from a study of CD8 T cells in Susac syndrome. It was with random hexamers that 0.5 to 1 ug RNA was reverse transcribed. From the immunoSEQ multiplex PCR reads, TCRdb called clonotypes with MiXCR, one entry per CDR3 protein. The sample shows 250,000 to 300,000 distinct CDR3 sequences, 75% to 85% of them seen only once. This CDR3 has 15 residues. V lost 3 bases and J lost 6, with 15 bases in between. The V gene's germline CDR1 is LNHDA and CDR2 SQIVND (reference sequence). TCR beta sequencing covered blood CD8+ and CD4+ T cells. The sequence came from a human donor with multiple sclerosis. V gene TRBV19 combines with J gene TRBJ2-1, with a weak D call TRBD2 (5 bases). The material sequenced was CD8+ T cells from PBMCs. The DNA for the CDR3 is TGTGCCAGTAGTATGTCCAGCGACTACAGCAATGAGCAGTTCTTC. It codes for CASSMSSDYSNEQFF. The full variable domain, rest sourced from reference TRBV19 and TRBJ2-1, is DGGITQSPKYLFRKEGQNVTLSCEQNLNHDAMYWYRQDPGQGLRLIYYSQIVNDFQKGDIAEGYSVSREKKESFPLTVTSAQKNPTAFYLCASSMSSDYSNEQFFGPGTRLTVL.